These T cell receptor beta chains were read from a single sample in a study of blood T cell repertoires in COVID-19. Produced via immunoSEQ multiplex PCR; TCRdb's table is partial and in-frame only. The repertoire holds 200,000 to 250,000 clones, with around 80% as singletons. Sequencing used peripheral blood. The source of these receptors is a man in his fifties or sixties with active or convalescent COVID-19. CDR3s include the opening cysteine and the closing phenylalanine or tryptophan. A D gene is named only where the DNA matches it firmly. A clone size is listed for some rows: how often the clone was seen (once, few, many), or a class if it is expanded.

TRBJ1-2 | TRBV2 | NA | few | TGTGCCAGCAGCCCCAGACAGCCTGAGTACTATGGCTACACCTTC | CASSPRQPEYYGYTF
TRBJ1-2 | TRBV11-2 | NA | NA | TGTGCCAGCAGCCAAGACAGGAGCTATGGCTACACCTTC | CASSQDRSYGYTF
TRBJ1-1 | TRBV19 | NA | NA | TGTGCCAGTAGTGCGATGAGGACTGAAGCTTTCTTT | CASSAMRTEAFF
TRBJ2-7 | TRBV6-5 | TRBD1 | NA | TGTGCCAGCAGGCCATCCGGGACAGGCACCTACGAGCAGTACTTC | CASRPSGTGTYEQYF
TRBJ1-2 | TRBV27 | TRBD1 | NA | TGTGCCAGCAGTTTCGGGGCCAGGGGGAACTATGGCTACACCTTC | CASSFGARGNYGYTF
TRBJ2-1 | TRBV29-1 | NA | NA | TGCAGCTTCACCCCTGAGAGCAATGAGCAGTTCTTC | CSFTPESNEQFF
TRBJ2-2 | TRBV24-1 | NA | NA | TGTGCCACCAGTGATTTCGGTTGGTCCGGGGAGCTGTTTTTT | CATSDFGWSGELFF
TRBJ1-4 | TRBV2 | NA | NA | TGTGCCAGCAGTGAAGGGGCAGGTTATAATGAAAAACTGTTTTTT | CASSEGAGYNEKLFF
TRBJ1-2 | TRBV18 | NA | NA | TGTGCCAGCTCACCACAGGGACAAACGTATAACTACACCTTC | CASSPQGQTYNYTF
TRBJ2-3 | TRBV7-2 | TRBD1 | NA | TGTGCCAGCGGCGACAGGGGGTGGACAGATACGCAGTATTTT | CASGDRGWTDTQYF
TRBJ1-4 | TRBV6-5 | TRBD1 | NA | TGTGCCAGCAGTAGGACAGGTCGGGAAAAACTGTTTTTT | CASSRTGREKLFF
TRBJ1-6 | TRBV4-1 | TRBD1 | once | TGCGCCAGCAGCCGAACCCCGGACAGGGATTCACCCCTCCACTTT | CASSRTPDRDSPLHF
TRBJ1-6 | TRBV13 | NA | NA | TGTGCCAGCAGCTTTAATTGGACAGTTTCATACAGCTCCTATAATTCACCCCTCCACTTT | CASSFNWTVSYSSYNSPLHF
TRBJ2-5 | TRBV7-8 | TRBD2 | NA | TGTGCCAGCGGACTAGCGGGGACGGAGGCCCAGTACTTC | CASGLAGTEAQYF
TRBJ1-2 | TRBV5-1 | NA | NA | TGCGCCAGCAGCTTATCCGGGGGTCTTGGCTACACCTTC | CASSLSGGLGYTF
TRBJ1-1 | TRBV19 | NA | NA | TGTGCCAGTAGTATAAACCTCGGACACCTGAGCACTGAAGCTTTCTTT | CASSINLGHLSTEAFF
TRBJ2-7 | TRBV5-5 | TRBD1 | NA | TGTGCCAGCAGCTCCGGGACAGGGTCATTGTCCGGCTACGAGCAGTACTTC | CASSSGTGSLSGYEQYF
TRBJ1-1 | TRBV7-2 | NA | NA | TGTGCCAGCAGCCGGGATGTCACTGAAGCTTTCTTT | CASSRDVTEAFF
TRBJ1-2 | TRBV7-2 | TRBD1 | NA | TGTGCCAGCACCAATGGACAGGGCCGAGGCTACACCTTC | CASTNGQGRGYTF
TRBJ2-5 | TRBV20-1 | NA | NA | TGCAGTGCTAGTTCTTTCACCTTATTTAGTCGGCGGGCCTTAAAAGAGACCCAGTACTTC | CSASSFTLFSRRALKETQYF
TRBJ1-2 | TRBV7-9 | TRBD1 | NA | TGTGCCAGCAGCTTACTGACAGGGGTGGGCTACACCTTC | CASSLLTGVGYTF
TRBJ1-5 | TRBV7-2 | TRBD1 | NA | TGTGCCAGCAGCTTGGGGACAGTGTTTAATCAGCCCCAGCATTTT | CASSLGTVFNQPQHF
TRBJ1-5 | TRBV4-1 | NA | NA | TGCGCCAGCAGCCAAGATTTGCGTCAGCCCCAGCATTTT | CASSQDLRQPQHF
TRBJ2-2 | TRBV19 | NA | NA | TGTGCCAGTAAAAACTTGGACTCCACCGGGGAGCTGTTTTTT | CASKNLDSTGELFF
TRBJ1-2 | TRBV30 | TRBD1 | NA | TGTGCCTCCTCCCGGGACAGGGAAGTCTATGGCTACACCTTC | CASSRDREVYGYTF
TRBJ2-1 | TRBV21-1 | NA | NA | NA | CASSKVAGGSTDEQFF